One sample yielded the 29 T cell receptor beta chains listed below, sequenced in a study of human versus mouse CDR3 diversity and MHC coevolution. The table came from immunoSEQ multiplex PCR; TCRdb's copy has only in-frame clones and leaves some out. Of some 82,000 clones in the sample, 93% were seen once. Sequences were obtained from naive CD4+ T cells from blood. Subset here: CD45RO-negative CD62L-positive naive CD4 T cells. These receptors were obtained from a person aged 30 to 69 in good health.

This chain joins TRBV19 and TRBJ2-5; 10 nucleotides match TRBD2. Losses at the gene ends were 6 bases for V and 1 base for J; bases not matched to a gene: 17. Germline CDR1 is LNHDA and CDR2 is SQIVND (reference sequence). The CDR3 covers 19 residues. The CDR3 DNA is TGTGCCAGTAGCACCCTCGGGGTGCTAGCGGGAGTCGGCCAAGAGACCCAGTACTTC. Protein sequence: CASSTLGVLAGVGQETQYF.

The V call is TRBV18, the J call TRBJ1-5; TRBD1 matches at 12 bases. Unmatched junction bases numbered 1, after V lost 3 bases and J lost 1 base. Germline assignment: CDR1 KGHSH and CDR2 LQKENI. This CDR3 is 16 amino acids long. CDR3 in amino acids: CASSPGQGASNQPQHF. The CDR3 DNA follows: TGTGCCAGCTCACCGGGACAGGGGGCAAGCAATCAGCCCCAGCATTTT. Full variable domain (outside the CDR3, taken from reference TRBV18 and TRBJ1-5): NAGVMQNPRHLVRRRGQEARLRCSPMKGHSHVYWYRQLPEEGLKFMVYLQKENIIDESGMPKERFSAEFPKEGPSILRIQQVVRGDSAAYFCASSPGQGASNQPQHFGDGTRLSIL.

This chain connects TRBV7-2 to TRBJ2-7; tentatively, D is TRBD2 (5 bases). The germline gives CDR1 SGHTA, CDR2 FQGNSA. This CDR3 contains 14 residues. V lost 1 base to trimming and J lost 2 bases, with 9 bases between them. For the CDR3, the DNA is TGTGCCAGCAGCTTAGAGGCGGGTCCCTACGAGCAGTACTTC. The encoded protein is CASSLEAGPYEQYF.

This clone occurred once. The gene calls are TRBV28 and TRBJ1-1, with D perhaps matching TRBD1 (6 bases). Germline V gene data show CDR1 as MDHEN and CDR2 as SYDVKM. V shed 3 bases and J shed 0 bases, with 11 bases lying between them. The CDR3 runs 15 residues. The CDR3 protein is CASSFSGGLNTEAFF. The CDR3 nucleotides are TGTGCCAGCAGTTTTAGCGGGGGCCTGAACACTGAAGCTTTCTTT. Combining the CDR3 with reference TRBV28 and TRBJ1-1 gives the whole variable domain DVKVTQSSRYLVKRTGEKVFLECVQDMDHENMFWYRQDPGLGLRLIYFSYDVKMKEKGDIPEGYSVSREKKERFSLILESASTNQTSMYLCASSFSGGLNTEAFFGQGTRLTVV.

The chain has TRBV4-3 and TRBJ2-3, with 14 bases lining up with TRBD2. This CDR3 is built from 15 residues. Germline CDR1 and CDR2: LGHNA and YSLEER. J was trimmed by 4 bases and V by 3 bases; bases with no gene match: 0. In nucleotides, the CDR3 is TGCGCCAGCAGCCAGGGACTAGCGGGAGCAGATACGCAGTATTTT. Its protein product is CASSQGLAGADTQYF.

V is TRBV6-5 and J is TRBJ1-2; 7 nucleotides match TRBD1. V lost 5 bases, J lost 6 bases, and 9 bases stayed unmatched. This CDR3 contains 14 residues. From germline, CDR1 is MNHEY and CDR2 SVGAGI. The CDR3 is CASSPHRGADGYTF. The CDR3 DNA reads TGTGCCAGCAGTCCACACAGGGGCGCGGATGGCTACACCTTC.

The chain uses TRBV7-2 and TRBJ1-5; D unresolved. The germline gives CDR1 SGHTA, CDR2 FQGNSA. The germline V and J ends were trimmed by 1 base and 5 bases, with 6 bases remaining between them. The CDR3 covers 13 residues. CDR3 in DNA: TGTGCCAGCAGCTTAGGAGGCGATCAGCCCCAGCATTTT. Amino acids: CASSLGGDQPQHF.

V usage is TRBV5-1 and J usage is TRBJ2-7; D perhaps matches TRBD2 (5 bases). The CDR3 runs to 13 residues. Germline values: CDR1 SGHRS, CDR2 YFSETQ. V was shortened by 2 bases and J by 6 bases, with 12 bases between the two germline ends. In nucleotides, the CDR3 is TGCGCCAGCAGCTTAGGAGGATTAGGCGAGCAGTACTTC. Its translation is CASSLGGLGEQYF.

V usage is TRBV5-1 and J usage is TRBJ2-3; D ambiguous. Trimming left V 0 bases short and J 1 base short, with 6 bases between. This CDR3 spans 14 amino acids. Germline V gene lookup returns CDR1 SGHRS and CDR2 YFSETQ. CDR3 in DNA: TGCGCCAGCAGCTTGGGGCCAGGCACAGATACGCAGTATTTT. Translating it yields CASSLGPGTDTQYF.

This chain links TRBV28 with TRBJ2-7; 8 positions match TRBD1. Germline CDR1 is MDHEN and CDR2 is SYDVKM. The CDR3 totals 15 residues. J lost 0 bases, V lost 2 bases, and 3 bases had no gene match. The CDR3 DNA reads TGTGCCAGCAGTTTAGGGACAGGCTACTCCTACGAGCAGTACTTC. It codes for CASSLGTGYSYEQYF.

The chain carries TRBV14 and TRBJ1-2; D remains ambiguous. The V gene lost 0 bases and the J gene lost 5 bases, with 7 bases spanning the gap. The CDR3 spans 13 residues. Germline lookup yields CDR1 SGHDN and CDR2 FVKESK. CDR3 residues: CASSQEASYGYTF. CDR3 DNA sequence: TGTGCCAGCAGCCAAGAGGCATCTTATGGCTACACCTTC. Full variable domain (outside the CDR3, taken from reference TRBV14 and TRBJ1-2): EAGVTQFPSHSVIEKGQTVTLRCDPISGHDNLYWYRRVMGKEIKFLLHFVKESKQDESGMPNNRFLAERTGGTYSTLKVQPAELEDSGVYFCASSQEASYGYTFGSGTRLTVV.

V usage is TRBV15 and J usage is TRBJ1-2, with a possible D match to TRBD1 (6 bases). Trimming pared 0 bases from V and 5 bases from J, leaving 13 bases between. CDR1 LNHNV and CDR2 YYDKDF come from the germline V gene (reference sequence). This CDR3 contains 15 residues. The CDR3: CATSRDFPQGYGYTF. The CDR3 coding sequence is TGTGCCACCAGCAGAGATTTCCCTCAGGGGTATGGCTACACCTTC.

The chain has TRBV18 and TRBJ1-3, with D hard to call. The CDR3 has 14 residues. The V gene lost 0 bases and the J gene lost 2 bases, with 5 bases spanning the gap. Per the germline V gene, CDR1 is KGHSH and CDR2 is LQKENI. The CDR3 loop reads CASSPPSTGNTIYF. As DNA, the CDR3 is TGTGCCAGCTCACCACCTTCAACTGGAAACACCATATATTTT.

V is TRBV29-1 and J is TRBJ1-6, with D uncertain. V was pared by 5 bases and J by 4 bases, with 9 bases between. Germline V CDR1 and CDR2: SQVTM, ANQGSEA. The CDR3 consists of 13 residues. The CDR3 DNA reads as TGCAGCGTTAAAGGCGATTATAATTCACCCCTCCACTTT. Translation: CSVKGDYNSPLHF.

The gene calls are TRBV6-5 and TRBJ2-1, with a possible D match to TRBD2 (5 bases). The CDR3 extends over 13 amino acids. V was cut by 10 bases and J by 6 bases, with 16 bases left in between. Germline CDR1 reads MNHEY; CDR2 reads SVGAGI. This CDR3 is CATIRAAGNEQFF. CDR3 coding DNA: TGTGCCACCATCCGAGCGGCAGGCAATGAGCAGTTCTTC.

The genes are TRBV28 and TRBJ2-2; TRBD2 matches at 9 bases. The CDR3 runs 16 residues. Germline-derived CDR1 and CDR2 are MDHEN and SYDVKM. V shed 5 bases, J shed 3 bases, and the junction held 7 bases outside the gene matches. The CDR3 loop reads CASSEISGSYTGELFF. CDR3 sequence (DNA): TGTGCCAGCAGTGAGATTAGCGGGAGCTACACCGGGGAGCTGTTTTTT.

The gene calls are TRBV2 and TRBJ1-4; no definite D call. Germline V gives CDR1 SNHLY, CDR2 FYNNEI. Trimming removed 6 bases at V and 8 bases at J, with 13 bases between. This CDR3 has 13 amino acids. The CDR3 DNA sequence: TGTGCCAGCAGAACGTCTTCGGGGGAAAAACTGTTTTTT. Its protein product is CASRTSSGEKLFF.

V and J are TRBV30 and TRBJ1-1; 10 nucleotides align to TRBD1. Germline V gene sequence: CDR1 GTSNPN, CDR2 SVGIG (reference sequence). Losses at the gene ends were 4 bases for V and 6 bases for J; bases not matched to a gene: 20. The CDR3 is 18 amino acids. Here the CDR3 DNA reads TGTGCCTGGAAAAAATGGGGACAGGGGTCCCAAGGTGGTGCTGAAGCTTTCTTT. As protein: CAWKKWGQGSQGGAEAFF.

CDR3 nucleotides: TGTGCCAGTAGGCCCGACAGGGCCTATGGCTACACCTTC. The encoded protein is CASRPDRAYGYTF. This chain uses TRBV19 with TRBJ1-2, with 7 bases matching TRBD1. Germline V lookup: CDR1 LNHDA, CDR2 SQIVND (reference sequence). J lost 4 bases, V lost 6 bases, and 5 bases had no gene match. The CDR3 sequence is 13 residues long.

This clone occurred once. The chain couples TRBV7-3 to TRBJ2-1; D is possibly TRBD2 (6 bases). The CDR3 is made up of 15 amino acids. Germline values: CDR1 SGHTA, CDR2 FQGTGA. The germline V and J ends were trimmed by 5 bases and 6 bases, with 17 bases remaining between them. The DNA of the CDR3 is TGTGCCAGCAGCGTATCTAGCGTCCTCCCCAATGAGCAGTTCTTC. Protein sequence: CASSVSSVLPNEQFF.

The chain is built from TRBV6-5 and TRBJ2-3; no clear D gene. The ends were cut back, 0 bases at V and 3 bases at J, with 10 bases in the middle. The CDR3 loop spans 15 amino acids. CDR1 is MNHEY and CDR2 is SVGAGI in the germline V gene. CDR3 sequence reads: CASSYSKAATDTQYF. CDR3 DNA: TGTGCCAGCAGTTACTCGAAGGCGGCGACAGATACGCAGTATTTT.

The J gene is TRBJ1-1, the V gene TRBV19; TRBD1 matches at 8 bases. Trimming took 6 bases from V and 8 from J; bases not matched to a gene: 8. The length of the CDR3 is 13 residues. Per the germline V gene, CDR1 is LNHDA and CDR2 is SQIVND (reference sequence). Here the CDR3 reads CASSPQGAAEAFF. The CDR3 DNA follows: TGTGCCAGTAGCCCCCAGGGGGCGGCGGAAGCTTTCTTT.

The chain has TRBV28 and TRBJ2-7; 7 bases line up with TRBD1. Germline-derived CDR1 and CDR2 are MDHEN and SYDVKM. Trimming removed 7 bases from V and 3 bases from J; junction bases left unmatched: 9. CDR3 length: 14 amino acids. The CDR3 region is CASNAGTEGYEQYF. CDR3 DNA sequence: TGTGCCAGCAACGCCGGGACAGAGGGCTACGAGCAGTACTTC.

V is TRBV30 and J is TRBJ1-1; D is possibly TRBD1 (5 bases). Germline values: CDR1 GTSNPN, CDR2 SVGIG (reference sequence). Trimming shortened V by 5 bases and J by 5 bases, and 15 bases separated the two germline ends. The CDR3 length is 13 residues. The CDR3 DNA sequence: TGTGCCTGGGCCGGCCAGGGCGTAACTGAAGCTTTCTTT. Its translation: CAWAGQGVTEAFF.

This chain connects TRBV30 to TRBJ2-3, with 8 bases identical to TRBD2. In germline, CDR1 is GTSNPN, CDR2 SVGIG (reference sequence). The length of the CDR3 is 15 residues. J lost 4 bases, V lost 0 bases, and 6 bases had no gene match. CDR3 DNA sequence: TGTGCCTGGAGTGTAGGCGGGGGGCCCCCAGATACGCAGTATTTT. Protein product: CAWSVGGGPPDTQYF. The full variable domain, completed using reference TRBV30 and TRBJ2-3, is SQTIHQWPATLVQPVGSPLSLECTVEGTSNPNLYWYRQAAGRGLQLLFYSVGIGQISSEVPQNLSASRPQDRQFILSSKKLLLSDSGFYLCAWSVGGGPPDTQYFGPGTRLTVL.

The chain carries TRBV9 and TRBJ2-2; D gene unclear. Germline V gives CDR1 SGDLS, CDR2 YYNGEE. V was clipped by 0 bases and J by 0 bases, with 6 bases between them. The CDR3 has 15 amino acids. CDR3 coding DNA: TGTGCCAGCAGCGTAGCCCGGGCGAACACCGGGGAGCTGTTTTTT. It codes for CASSVARANTGELFF.

The chain recombines TRBV6-4 with TRBJ2-1; 14 bases match TRBD2. This CDR3 region has 15 residues. Losses at the gene ends were 8 bases for V and 4 bases for J; bases not matched to a gene: 4. Germline CDR1 and CDR2: MRHNA and SNTAGT. In nucleotides, the CDR3 is TGTGCCAGCTCTGGGACTAGCGGGAGTTACAATGAGCAGTTCTTC. Its translation: CASSGTSGSYNEQFF.

This chain uses TRBV5-4 with TRBJ2-1; TRBD2 aligns across 12 bases. The CDR3 is 17 residues long. V gave up 0 bases and J gave up 7 bases; unmatched junction bases: 8. Germline assignment: CDR1 SGHNT and CDR2 YYREEE (reference sequence). The CDR3 DNA sequence: TGTGCCAGCAGCTTGGCCGGGCTAGCGGGGGGGCATAATGAGCAGTTCTTC. Its translation is CASSLAGLAGGHNEQFF.

This sequence joins TRBV9 and TRBJ2-5, with 9 bases aligning to TRBD1. The DNA end is more similar to TRBJ2-7, so the J call may be wrong. The CDR3 length is 15 residues. Germline V lookup: CDR1 SGDLS, CDR2 YYNGEE. The CDR3 here is CASSVESGQGYEQYF. The CDR3, as DNA: TGTGCCAGCAGCGTAGAGTCGGGACAGGGCTACGAGCAGTACTTC.